Presented here are 30 T cell receptor beta chains from one specimen sequenced in a study of blood T cell repertoires in COVID-19. Method: immunoSEQ multiplex PCR; TCRdb's copy keeps in-frame clones and lacks some. The sample consists of around 400,000 clones, approximately 89% of them appearing once. The sequenced sample consisted of peripheral blood. These TCRs come from a woman aged 55-69 years with COVID-19, enrolled during active disease.

This chain links TRBV7-3 with TRBJ1-1, with D maybe TRBD1 (5 bases). This CDR3 has 18 amino acids. Germline V gives CDR1 SGHTA, CDR2 FQGTGA. V was clipped by 5 bases and J by 0 bases, with 22 bases between them. The CDR3 region is CASSPLFPNRPMNTEAFF. For the CDR3, the DNA is TGTGCCAGCAGCCCCCTCTTCCCAAACAGGCCCATGAACACTGAAGCTTTCTTT.

This clone occurred once. The gene calls are TRBV11-3 and TRBJ2-1, with 8 bases lining up with TRBD1. Germline loops: CDR1 SGHNT, CDR2 YENEEA. V was pared by 5 bases and J by 8 bases, with 11 bases of the junction left unmatched. CDR3 length: 15 residues. DNA for the CDR3: TGTGCCAGCAGCCTCGCCGGGACAGGTAGCGATGAGCAGTTCTTC. Its translation: CASSLAGTGSDEQFF.

DNA of the CDR3: TGTGCCAGCAGCATCGAGCTCAAAGTTTCACCCCTCCACTTT. It encodes CASSIELKVSPLHF. The chain links TRBV6-5 to TRBJ1-6; D remains unclear. The germline gives CDR1 MNHEY, CDR2 SVGAGI. Trimming pared 6 bases from V and 9 bases from J, leaving 15 bases between. The CDR3 sequence is 14 residues long.

J is TRBJ1-2 and V is TRBV6-5; 8 nucleotides agree with TRBD1. CDR1 MNHEY and CDR2 SVGAGI come from the germline V gene. This CDR3 has 14 residues. The ends lost 5 bases at V and 5 bases at J; junction bases unmatched: 7. CDR3 coding DNA: TGTGCCAGCAGTCGCTCGGGACAGGCGTATGGCTACACCTTC. Its protein product is CASSRSGQAYGYTF.

This chain uses TRBV11-3 with TRBJ2-7, with D perhaps TRBD2 (8 bases). CDR3 length: 15 amino acids. V shed 1 base and J shed 4 bases, with 14 bases lying between them. The germline V gene encodes CDR1 SGHNT and CDR2 YENEEA. The CDR3 DNA sequence: TGTGCCAGCAGCTTAGGTGCGGGGGGACAGTACGAGCAGTACTTC. Translation gives CASSLGAGGQYEQYF. The variable domain in full, completed from reference TRBV11-3 and TRBJ2-7, reads EAGVVQSPRYKIIEKKQPVAFWCNPISGHNTLYWYLQNLGQGPELLIRYENEEAVDDSQLPKDRFSAERLKGVDSTLKIQPAELGDSAVYLCASSLGAGGQYEQYFGPGTRLTVT.

This rearrangement joins TRBV18 to TRBJ2-7; D possibly corresponds to TRBD2 (6 bases). The germline V and J ends were trimmed by 2 bases and 0 bases, with 20 bases remaining between them. The CDR3 length is 18 residues. Per the germline V gene, CDR1 is KGHSH and CDR2 is LQKENI. The CDR3 DNA follows: TGTGCCAGCTCACCAAATTCTCTCAGCGGGCCCAGCTCCTACGAGCAGTACTTC. It encodes CASSPNSLSGPSSYEQYF.

The genes are TRBV19 and TRBJ1-1; D remains ambiguous. Trimming stripped 3 bases from V and 1 base from J, with 21 bases between. In germline, CDR1 is LNHDA, CDR2 SQIVND (reference sequence). The CDR3 extends over 18 amino acids. CDR3 nucleotides: TGTGCCAGTAGTATCCCCAGAACGAGGATCGCCCCGAACACTGAAGCTTTCTTT. Translated: CASSIPRTRIAPNTEAFF.

Points on this clone: At one end the junction does not follow the germline gene, possibly because of a read error. The genes are TRBV20-1 and TRBJ2-7; 9 bases line up with TRBD2. The CDR3 sequence is 13 residues long. Germline V gene lookup returns CDR1 DFQATT and CDR2 SNEGSKA (reference sequence). DNA of the CDR3: TGCAGTGCTAGTGGGCGGGGGGGCTACGAACAGTACTTC. Its protein is CSASGRGGYEQYF.

This chain links TRBV7-9 with TRBJ1-5; 8 nucleotides agree with TRBD1. Trimming cost V 1 base and J 6 bases; bases outside gene matches: 11. CDR1 is SEHNR, CDR2 FQNEAQ, per germline (reference sequence). The CDR3 is made up of 17 amino acids. Here the CDR3 reads CASSLERTGPIGQPQHF. As DNA, the CDR3 is TGTGCCAGCAGCTTAGAACGGACAGGGCCCATAGGTCAGCCCCAGCATTTT.

The chain is built from TRBV5-1 and TRBJ1-5, with D tentatively TRBD1 (6 bases). Deletions cut 0 bases from V and 4 bases from J, with 11 bases between. This CDR3 comprises 15 residues. Germline V lookup: CDR1 SGHRS, CDR2 YFSETQ. CDR3 loop: CASSLGATGNQPQHF. The CDR3 nucleotides are TGCGCCAGCAGCTTGGGAGCCACAGGGAATCAGCCCCAGCATTTT. The whole variable domain, filled in from reference TRBV5-1 and TRBJ1-5, reads KAGVTQTPRYLIKTRGQQVTLSCSPISGHRSVSWYQQTPGQGLQFLFEYFSETQRNKGNFPGRFSGRQFSNSRSEMNVSTLELGDSALYLCASSLGATGNQPQHFGDGTRLSIL.

Written as DNA, the CDR3 is TGTGCCAGCACCCACACATTTAACATCGGGGCTTTCTTT. Translating gives CASTHTFNIGAFF. The chain links TRBV12-3 or TRBV12-4 to TRBJ1-1; D uncertain. The CDR3 is 13 amino acids. The ends were cut back, 7 bases at V and 11 bases at J, with 20 bases in the middle.

This chain links TRBV2 with TRBJ2-1; 13 bases agree with TRBD2. The junction had 1 base not matched to a gene; V was cut back by 0 bases and J by 8 bases. Germline CDR1 is SNHLY and CDR2 is FYNNEI. There are 15 residues in the CDR3. DNA for the CDR3: TGTGCCAGCAGTGAAGCAGGACTAGCGGGGGATGAGCAGTTCTTC. It yields the protein CASSEAGLAGDEQFF.

The chain has TRBV6-1 and TRBJ2-2; D is possibly TRBD2 (5 bases). Per germline, CDR1 MNHNS and CDR2 SASEGT. Trimming removed 3 bases from V and 2 bases from J, with 13 bases in between. The CDR3 length is 16 residues. This CDR3 is CASSDEGAINTGELFF. The DNA of the CDR3 is TGTGCCAGCAGTGATGAGGGAGCCATAAACACCGGGGAGCTGTTTTTT.

The table lists this clone with a count of one. The chain combines TRBV5-4 with TRBJ1-2, with TRBD1 identical over 9 bases. The trim removed 8 bases at V and 5 bases at J, leaving 7 bases unmatched. The CDR3 spans 13 residues. Germline assignment: CDR1 SGHNT and CDR2 YYREEE (reference sequence). The CDR3 loop is CASSPGQGYGYTF. The CDR3 DNA follows: TGTGCCAGTTCGCCGGGACAGGGTTATGGCTACACCTTC. The full variable domain, rest sourced from reference TRBV5-4 and TRBJ1-2, is ETGVTQSPTHLIKTRGQQVTLRCSSQSGHNTVSWYQQALGQGPQFIFQYYREEENGRGNFPPRFSGLQFPNYSSELNVNALELDDSALYLCASSPGQGYGYTFGSGTRLTVV.

This clone was counted between two and nine times. The chain is built from TRBV4-1 and TRBJ2-3, with unresolved D. V was cut by 0 bases and J by 4 bases, with 11 bases left in between. CDR3 length: 15 residues. Germline CDR1 reads MGHRA; CDR2 reads YSYEKL. The CDR3, as DNA: TGCGCCAGCAGCCAAGATTTGGGCCGATCAGATACGCAGTATTTT. Protein: CASSQDLGRSDTQYF.

The chain links TRBV5-1 to TRBJ2-3; 9 positions agree with TRBD1. The CDR3 extends over 16 amino acids. The J segment lost 0 bases and the V segment lost 4 bases, leaving 6 bases of the junction unmatched. CDR1 is SGHRS and CDR2 is YFSETQ in the germline V gene. The CDR3 here is CASSLTGGMSTDTQYF. DNA for the CDR3: TGCGCCAGCAGCCTGACAGGGGGGATGAGCACAGATACGCAGTATTTT.

This clone has just a few counts. Other DNA sequences in this specimen translate into the identical CDR3. V and J are TRBV7-3 and TRBJ2-2; D unclear. Deletions cut 1 base from V and 2 bases from J, with 5 bases between. Germline V gene sequence: CDR1 SGHTA, CDR2 FQGTGA. This CDR3 comprises 14 residues. The CDR3 DNA sequence: TGTGCCAGCAGCTTAAGCGGCAACACCGGGGAGCTGTTTTTT. Residues: CASSLSGNTGELFF.

The chain uses TRBV9 and TRBJ2-5, with D possibly matching TRBD1 (5 bases). The CDR3 length is 15 residues. Per the germline V gene, CDR1 is SGDLS and CDR2 is YYNGEE. V was pared by 0 bases and J by 5 bases, with 14 bases between. The CDR3 DNA reads TGTGCCAGCAGCGTAGGTCAGGGCTATATTGAGACCCAGTACTTC. It encodes CASSVGQGYIETQYF.

In DNA, the CDR3 is TGTGCCAGCAGCTTAGCGGGCACTGAAGCTTTCTTT. It specifies CASSLAGTEAFF. The gene calls are TRBV11-3 and TRBJ1-1; no reliable D call. The CDR3 has 12 residues. Germline lookup yields CDR1 SGHNT and CDR2 YENEEA. Trimming left V 1 base short and J 4 bases short, with 4 bases between.

A few counts support this clone. This sequence joins TRBV5-1 and TRBJ1-2; 7 nucleotides align to TRBD1. The J segment lost 4 bases and the V segment lost 0 bases, leaving 3 bases of the junction unmatched. Germline lookup yields CDR1 SGHRS and CDR2 YFSETQ. The CDR3 extends over 14 amino acids. The CDR3 reads CASSLGAGGYGYTF. CDR3 DNA: TGCGCCAGCAGCTTGGGGGCAGGGGGCTATGGCTACACCTTC.

The chain joins TRBV11-3 to TRBJ2-1; 10 bases match TRBD2. The V and J ends lost 5 bases and 7 bases, in that order; junction bases with no gene match: 8. CDR1 SGHNT and CDR2 YENEEA come from the germline V gene. CDR3 length: 15 residues. The CDR3 DNA sequence: TGTGCCAGCAGCCCGGGGACTAGCGATAGGAATGAGCAGTTCTTC. It yields the protein CASSPGTSDRNEQFF.

The chain employs TRBV5-1 and TRBJ1-1; 9 bases are a match to TRBD1. CDR1 and CDR2 (germline): SGHRS, YFSETQ. Trimming cost V 1 base and J 6 bases; bases outside gene matches: 4. This CDR3 is 14 amino acids long. The CDR3 is CASSLNTGGSEAFF. CDR3 in DNA: TGCGCCAGCAGCTTGAACACAGGGGGCTCTGAAGCTTTCTTT.

V and J are TRBV9 and TRBJ2-4, with TRBD2 as a possible D gene (6 bases). V lost 0 bases, J lost 1 base, and 11 bases lay in between. Germline V gene sequence: CDR1 SGDLS, CDR2 YYNGEE. There are 16 residues in the CDR3. The CDR3 nucleotides are TGTGCCAGCAGCGTAGAGGTTCGGGGGGCCAAAAACATTCAGTACTTC. This encodes CASSVEVRGAKNIQYF.

As DNA, the CDR3 is TGCGCCAGCAGCCAGTACGGCGGGCAAGAGACCCAGTACTTC. This sequence encodes CASSQYGGQETQYF. This chain links TRBV4-1 with TRBJ2-5; D possibly corresponds to TRBD2 (5 bases). The CDR3 is 14 residues long. Trimming removed 3 bases at V and 2 bases at J, with 10 bases between. Per the germline V gene, CDR1 is MGHRA and CDR2 is YSYEKL.

The genes are TRBV13 and TRBJ2-5; a possible D gene is TRBD1 (6 bases). CDR3 size: 14 residues. V lost 2 bases to trimming and J lost 1 base, with 8 bases between them. Germline V gives CDR1 PRHDT, CDR2 FYEKMQ (reference sequence). The CDR3 here is CASSLLGGQETQYF. The CDR3 coding sequence is TGTGCCAGCAGCTTATTAGGGGGCCAAGAGACCCAGTACTTC.

A note on this clone: Additional DNA sequences in this sample encode the identical CDR3. This chain links TRBV18 with TRBJ2-3; 10 bases map to TRBD2. The CDR3 totals 15 residues. V lost 3 bases and J lost 1; bases outside the gene matches: 1. In germline, CDR1 is KGHSH, CDR2 LQKENI. Written as DNA, the CDR3 is TGTGCCAGCTCACCTGGACTAGCGGGCACAGATACGCAGTATTTT. Its protein product is CASSPGLAGTDTQYF. Filled out from reference TRBV18 and TRBJ2-3, the complete variable domain reads NAGVMQNPRHLVRRRGQEARLRCSPMKGHSHVYWYRQLPEEGLKFMVYLQKENIIDESGMPKERFSAEFPKEGPSILRIQQVVRGDSAAYFCASSPGLAGTDTQYFGPGTRLTVL.

This clone was observed once. V and J are TRBV28 and TRBJ1-1; D may be TRBD1 (6 bases). V shed 4 bases and J shed 5 bases, with 8 bases lying between them. The CDR3 is 12 amino acids. Per the germline V gene, CDR1 is MDHEN and CDR2 is SYDVKM. Here the CDR3 DNA reads TGTGCCAGCAGTTGGACAGCTACTGAAGCTTTCTTT. Translated, it gives CASSWTATEAFF.

The genes are TRBV10-2 and TRBJ1-2; unclear D gene. The germline V and J ends were trimmed by 6 bases and 0 bases, with 20 bases remaining between them. Germline CDR1 is WSHSY and CDR2 is SAAADI. This CDR3 is built from 17 residues. For the CDR3, the DNA is TGCGCCAGCAGACCGCGCCGCACACAGAATTCTAACTATGGCTACACCTTC. This gives the protein CASRPRRTQNSNYGYTF.

V and J are TRBV4-2 and TRBJ1-1; TRBD1 is a possible D gene (6 bases). Deletions cut 0 bases from V and 4 bases from J, with 12 bases between. The CDR3 covers 15 residues. CDR1 and CDR2 from the germline V gene are LGHNA and YNFKEQ. CDR3 in DNA: TGTGCCAGCAGCCAAGAAAGGGGGATCAGCACTGAAGCTTTCTTT. It codes for CASSQERGISTEAFF.

The V call is TRBV5-4, the J call TRBJ2-2, with TRBD2 as a possible D gene (5 bases). This CDR3 has 16 residues. Germline CDR1 reads SGHNT; CDR2 reads YYREEE (reference sequence). V lost 4 bases to trimming and J lost 5 bases, with 18 bases between them. CDR3 sequence (DNA): TGTGCCAGCAGCATCGTTCGGGGATTGGGAACCGGGGAGCTGTTTTTT. Amino acid sequence: CASSIVRGLGTGELFF.